This T cell receptor (beta chain) was identified during a study of CD8 T cells in Susac syndrome. Study summary: Among the sequenced Susac syndrome patients, five or six had active disease while eight were in remission.

RNA, at about 0.45 to 1 ug, was reverse transcribed with random hexamers. By means of immunoSEQ multiplex PCR, TCR beta CDR3 spanning 54 Vbeta and 13 Jbeta underwent amplification. From the immunoSEQ multiplex PCR reads, TCRdb called clonotypes with MiXCR, one entry per CDR3 protein. The sample includes about 200,000 distinct CDR3 sequences, roughly 91% of them seen just once. With 2 bases removed from V and 8 bases from J, the gap between germline ends came to 16 bases. Germline assignment: CDR1 SEHNR and CDR2 FQNEAQ (reference sequence). This CDR3 contains 15 residues. The clonotype originates from a human donor with Susac syndrome. The rearrangement joins TRBV7-9 to TRBJ2-1; either TRBD1 or TRBD2 may fit D (5 bases each). The sequenced material came from CD4+ T cells from PBMCs. The CDR3 region is CASSLKGTRGHEQFF. In DNA, the CDR3 is TGTGCCAGCAGCTTAAAGGGGACCCGAGGCCATGAGCAGTTCTTC. The full variable domain, in which reference TRBV7-9 and TRBJ2-1 provide the parts outside the CDR3, is DTGVSQNPRHKITKRGQNVTFRCDPISEHNRLYWYRQTLGQGPEFLTYFQNEAQLEKSRLLSDRFSAERPKGSFSTLEIQRTEQGDSAMYLCASSLKGTRGHEQFFGPGTRLTVL.